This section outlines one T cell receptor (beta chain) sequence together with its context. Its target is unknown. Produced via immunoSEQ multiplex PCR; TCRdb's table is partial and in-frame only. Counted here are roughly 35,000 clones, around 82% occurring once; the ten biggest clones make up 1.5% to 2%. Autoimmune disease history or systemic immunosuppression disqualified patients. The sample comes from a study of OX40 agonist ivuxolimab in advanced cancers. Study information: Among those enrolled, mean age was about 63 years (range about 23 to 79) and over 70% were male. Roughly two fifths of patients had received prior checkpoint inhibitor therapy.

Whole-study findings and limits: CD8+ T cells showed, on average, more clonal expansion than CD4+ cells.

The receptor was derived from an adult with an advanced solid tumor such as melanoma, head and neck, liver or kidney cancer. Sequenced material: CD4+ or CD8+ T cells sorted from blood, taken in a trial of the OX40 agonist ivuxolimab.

In DNA, the CDR3 is TGCGCCAGCAGCTACCGCGGGGGGCCGACGGGGGAGACCCAGTACTTC. Protein: CASSYRGGPTGETQYF. This chain links TRBV5-1 with TRBJ2-5, with 8 bases matching TRBD2. CDR1 is SGHRS, CDR2 YFSETQ, per germline. V shed 3 bases and J 5 bases; nucleotides not matched to a gene: 12. The CDR3 is made up of 16 amino acids.